This T cell receptor (beta chain) emerged from a study of beta chain features in type 1 diabetes (dated by TCRdb to 2016 to 2019). About the full investigation: Patients and healthy donors did not differ in mean age, gender distribution, total cell number or subset yield. Across all samples, about 110 million sorted cells were examined, and cell number per subset correlated strongly with RNA yield. The study compared the TCRB repertoires of sorted circulating CD4+ T cell subsets in recently diagnosed type 1 diabetes patients with those in matched healthy donors. Regulatory and stem cell-like memory subsets were isolated from only 8 patients and roughly eight healthy donors, whereas naive and central memory subsets came from all 30 or so donors.

The entire amount of isolated RNA was reverse transcribed using the High Capacity cDNA Reverse Transcription Kit, so the sequenced TCRB transcripts were expressed ones. Deep immunoSEQ sequencing was performed on naive, central memory and regulatory T cell samples, with an average of about 3.6 million total reads per sample. Sorted cells were lysed in RLT buffer and RNA was extracted with DNase-treated RNeasy Micro or Mini kits, depending on cell number. Each cell subset was processed separately to prevent cross-contamination, with patient and healthy donor samples processed together. Using the immunoSEQ multiplex PCR, TCRB sequences were amplified from cDNA into 87-bp fragments spanning the CDR3 region. The amplicons were sequenced using the Illumina HiSeq platform. From the authors' description of their analysis: Synthetic template baselines were used to correct PCR bias computationally, reads within Hamming distance 2 were collapsed together, and singletons that could not be merged were discarded. Reads were aligned against IMGT so that V, D and J genes, CDR3 length and insertions or deletions at six rearrangement sites could be assigned. Within each subset, clonotype counts were normalized to the number of sorted cells before true diversity and Gini coefficients were calculated with the tcR R package. Repertoire sharing was quantified using the overlap coefficient calculated on TCRB nucleotide sequences. As a proxy for the pre-selection repertoire, out-of-frame TCRB sequences from naive cells were analyzed. TCRdb stores this immuneACCESS table with in-frame sequences only. Part of the clones is absent; in the studies checked, under half of the shortfall reflects unresolved V genes, and no reason is known for the rest. The DNA was the basis for D and trimming; V, J and clone size are from that table. Across this sample there are 400,000 to 550,000 clones, with roughly 11% seen only once. The ten most abundant clones make up around 0.05% of the sample.

Broad study findings and their caveats: Type 1 diabetes patients showed a moderate but significant shortening of TCRB CDR3 length in all four CD4+ subsets. Fewer insertions and more nucleotide deletions at VDJ recombination sites were observed in patients with type 1 diabetes, implying thymic rearrangement abnormalities. Naive, central memory and regulatory TCRB repertoires appeared to be more alike among patients than among healthy donors. Because cDNA was sequenced instead of genomic DNA, highly expressing activated cells could be over-represented, though the groups showed no difference in activation or CD3 levels. Shorter templates might be favored by PCR, yet because patient and control samples were amplified and corrected together, any such skew would affect both groups equally. HLA sub-analyses involved small numbers of individuals, so any influence of HLA type on TCRB rearrangement remained unresolved.

This clone has a handful of counts. It lacks a known antigen. Per-base qualities were not stored, and no clone one base away is much larger. From each donor, a single peripheral blood sample of about 110 mL on average was drawn into heparinised tubes. A BD FACSAria II was used to sort naive, central memory, regulatory and stem cell-like memory CD4+ T cells with a panel that included CD45RO, CCR7, CD25, CD127, CD95 and CD27. A purity above 95% was achieved for all sorted populations. Right away, PBMCs were isolated by Lymphoprep density gradient centrifugation and were stained directly, with no culture step. So that batch effects would be minimized, each experiment stained and sorted samples in pairs, pairing one healthy donor with one patient. This sequence originates from a woman aged 18-29 years in good health. Sequencing used naive CD4+ T cells from blood. This sample's cell subset or site label indicates: true naive CD4+ T cells.

This receptor has the CDR3 CASSFAWSSYNEQFF. The DNA reads TGCGCCAGCAGCTTCGCTTGGAGCTCCTACAATGAGCAGTTCTTC. This chain joins TRBV5-1 to TRBJ2-1, with an unclear D gene assignment. According to the germline V gene, CDR1 reads SGHRS and CDR2 reads YFSETQ. Counted from cysteine to phenylalanine, this CDR3 has 15 amino acids. The only DNA kept is the CDR3, 45 bases in frame from the first base. V and J are truncated by 2 bases and 0 bases respectively, leaving an intervening sequence of 9 bases.